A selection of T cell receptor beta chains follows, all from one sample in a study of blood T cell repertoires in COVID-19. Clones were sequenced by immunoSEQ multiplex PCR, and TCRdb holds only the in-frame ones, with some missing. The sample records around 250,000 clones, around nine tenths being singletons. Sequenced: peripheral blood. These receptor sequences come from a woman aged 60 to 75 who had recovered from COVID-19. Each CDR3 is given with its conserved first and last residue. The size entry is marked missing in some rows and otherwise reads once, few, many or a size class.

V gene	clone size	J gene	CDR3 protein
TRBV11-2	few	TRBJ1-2	CASSFGLRDRGYGYTF
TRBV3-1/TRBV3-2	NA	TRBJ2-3	CASSHIPSGSGTDTQYF
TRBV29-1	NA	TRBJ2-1	CSVESSVGEVYNEQFF
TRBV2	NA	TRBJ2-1	CASRTSGGSYNEQFF
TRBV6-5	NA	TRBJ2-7	CASSFGTQDYEQYF
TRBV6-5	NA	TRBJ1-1	CASSYPGGNPEAFF
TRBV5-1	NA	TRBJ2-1	CASSLQYNEQFF
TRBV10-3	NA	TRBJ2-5	CAIKGGGETQYF
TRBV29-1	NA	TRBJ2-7	CRVGGTGGFEQYF
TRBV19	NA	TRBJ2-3	CASSTLPGTTSSDTQYF
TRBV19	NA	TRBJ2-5	CASSMQTGAGETQYF
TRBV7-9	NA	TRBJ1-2	CASSLDLVAYGYTF
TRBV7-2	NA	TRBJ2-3	CASSGGGGRDTQYF
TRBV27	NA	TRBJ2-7	CASSSSQGAGLGQYF
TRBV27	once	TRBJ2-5	CASSLTAMGYLLAETQYF
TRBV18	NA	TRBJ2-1	CASSPPLGGVHEQFF
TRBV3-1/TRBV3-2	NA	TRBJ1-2	CASSGSSLYHFSGYTF
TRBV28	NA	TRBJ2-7	CAVGTDSYEQYF
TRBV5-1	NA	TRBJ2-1	CASSPGAGGWFF
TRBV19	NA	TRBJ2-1	CASSIWSAGENEQFF
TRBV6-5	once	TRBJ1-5	CASHTGGEDQPQHF
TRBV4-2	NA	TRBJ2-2	CASSPEGTSGELFF
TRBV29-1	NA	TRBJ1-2	CSVELSAQPYGYTF
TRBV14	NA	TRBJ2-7	CASSQGLAVTYEQYF
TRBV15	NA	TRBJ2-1	CATSRDLVPSEQFF
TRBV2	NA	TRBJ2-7	CASRARTTPGGYEQYF
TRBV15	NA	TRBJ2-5	CATSSRGRETQYF
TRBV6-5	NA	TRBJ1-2	CASSYLETGENYGYTF
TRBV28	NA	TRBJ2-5	CASSFGAETQYF
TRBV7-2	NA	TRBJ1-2	CASSLNSNYGYTF
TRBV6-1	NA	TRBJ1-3	CASSGWGTGRGNTIYF
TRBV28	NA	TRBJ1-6	CASSFGGNPGSSPLHF
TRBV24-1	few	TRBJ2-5	CATSTGGWETQYF
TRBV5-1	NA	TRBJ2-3	CASSGGPGGDTQYF
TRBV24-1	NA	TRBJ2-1	CATSVTSGVPSYNEQFF
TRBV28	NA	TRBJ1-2	CASSTRTGGDNYGYTF
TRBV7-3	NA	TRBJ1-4	CASSLGSGAGEKLFF
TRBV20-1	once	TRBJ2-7	CSASSSWQYF
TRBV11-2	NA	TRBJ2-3	CASSRRLAGHTDTQYF
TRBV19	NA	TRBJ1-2	CASSPRTVWLGYTF
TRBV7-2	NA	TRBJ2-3	CASSSLVRGNTQYF
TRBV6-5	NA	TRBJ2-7	CASILAPNSYEQYF
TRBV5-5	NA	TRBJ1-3	CASSLDRVPGNTIYF
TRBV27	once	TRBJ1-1	CASSLRGRVVTEAFF
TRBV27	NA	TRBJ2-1	CASHRWGAYNEQFF
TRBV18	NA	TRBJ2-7	CASSPAGSGGPHEQYF
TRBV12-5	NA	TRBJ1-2	CASGLAPQYGYTF
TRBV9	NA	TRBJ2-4	CASSGTGQGDIQYF
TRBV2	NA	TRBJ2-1	CASIRTSGYNEQFF
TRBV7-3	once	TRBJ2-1	CASSLGAPGLAPYNEQFF